This TCR beta chain was recorded in a study of tumor-infiltrating lymphocytes in glioblastoma multiforme. CDR3 length: 15 residues. Germline loops: CDR1 SGHDN, CDR2 FVKESK. On this clonotype itself: Its matching antigen is unknown. One end of the junction fails to match germline, which may point to a read error.

TCRB libraries came from RNA via three nested multiplex PCR rounds. Input was 0.45 to 0.5 ug total RNA, reverse-transcribed with a C-beta primer. Unique molecular identifiers were not described for the libraries. Each CDR3 protein is one row after TCRdb ran MiXCR on the multiplex PCR reads. The table has about 10,000 distinct CDR3 sequences, 60% to 75% seen once; the top ten hold around 30%. Study observations and caveats: Clone frequencies may be distorted by unequal TCR transcripts per cell.

Sequencing was done on a sample of brain tumor tissue. The chain has TRBV14 and TRBJ1-1; perhaps TRBD1 as D (6 bases). The clonotype was recovered from a male donor with glioblastoma. The CDR3 region is CVSSQLGGADTEAFF. CDR3 bases: TGTGTCAGCAGCCAACTCGGGGGGGCTGACACTGAAGCCTTCTTT.